This TCR beta chain emerged from a study of T-cell reconstitution after alpha-beta-depleted transplantation in children. Findings and limits, study-wide: T cells produced anew were the main source of T-cell counts and diversity one year after transplant. Surviving recipient T cells and intrathymic progenitors accounted for some patients' high TCRbeta diversity at day 60.

TCRbeta library construction was performed incorporating unique molecular identifiers. TCRdb re-called the PCR reads with MiXCR, one entry per CDR3 protein. This table holds more than 200,000 distinct CDR3 sequences, 20% to 30% found once. A note on this clonotype: The antigen is undetermined.

The germline V and J ends were trimmed by 6 bases and 4 bases, with 18 bases remaining between them. The CDR3 has 14 amino acids. Germline values: CDR1 DFQATT, CDR2 SNEGSKA (reference sequence). The sequence was obtained from a female patient under 10 years old who had a stem cell transplant for congenital amegakaryocytic thrombocytopenia, so the T cells may come from the graft donor. The rearrangement joins TRBV20-1 to TRBJ2-5; possibly TRBD1 or TRBD2 for D (5 bases each). The sample consisted of PBMCs, mostly from graft donor cells, taken 360 days after TCRalphabeta/CD19-depleted stem cell transplant. In nucleotides, the CDR3 is TGCAGTGCGTCCCGAGGGGAAAGTCTAGAGACCCAGTACTTC. Protein sequence: CSASRGESLETQYF.